What follows are 17 T cell receptor beta chains derived from one specimen sequenced in a study of vaccination and CD4 T cells after COVID-19. Cultured CD4+ T cell DNA was sequenced using the Oncomine TCR Beta short-read assay. MiXCR, applied by TCRdb to the PCR reads, yields one record per CDR3 protein. The table includes thousands of distinct CDR3 sequences, 58% detected once. The antigens for these receptors are not known. Treatment reported: 10-day PBMC culture with coronavirus spike peptide pools or control peptides (ViraFEST assay). The sequenced sample consisted of CD4+ T cells from blood, cultured in vitro. These receptors all come from a human donor who had recovered from COVID-19.

The chain has TRBV20-1 and TRBJ2-3, with 10 bases that match TRBD2. This CDR3 has 14 amino acids. The germline V gene has CDR1 DFQATT and CDR2 SNEGSKA (reference sequence). The V and J ends lost 5 bases and 4 bases, in that order; junction bases with no gene match: 6. The DNA of the CDR3 is TGCAGTGCTTTTCAGCGGGGGGGCCCAGATACGCAGTATTTT. Protein: CSAFQRGGPDTQYF.

The chain couples TRBV6-1 to TRBJ2-6; D is uncertain. The CDR3 extends over 13 amino acids. V lost 6 bases, J lost 3 bases, and 6 bases lay in between. Looked up from germline, CDR1 is MNHNS and CDR2 is SASEGT. The DNA of the CDR3 is TGTGCCAGCAGGTCCCATGGGGCCAACGTCCTGACTTTC. Translated, it gives CASRSHGANVLTF.

The V gene is TRBV12-3 or TRBV12-4, the J gene TRBJ1-2, with 7 bases lining up with TRBD1. This CDR3 has 13 amino acids. With V trimmed by 5 bases and J by 4 bases, 4 bases remained unmatched. CDR3 bases: TGTGCCAGCAGTACAGGGGAGGTCTATGGCTACACCTTC. Encoded protein: CASSTGEVYGYTF.

This rearrangement joins TRBV18 to TRBJ2-7; 10 bases line up with TRBD2. Germline V gene sequence: CDR1 KGHSH, CDR2 LQKENI. The CDR3 contains 14 residues. The V segment lost 3 bases and the J segment 4 bases; nucleotides outside the gene matches: 3. CDR3: CASSPGTSVYEQYF. In nucleotides, the CDR3 is TGTGCCAGCTCACCTGGGACTAGCGTATACGAGCAGTACTTC.

This chain joins TRBV11-3 and TRBJ2-3; no clear D gene. The CDR3 has 12 amino acids. CDR1 is SGHNT and CDR2 is YENEEA in the germline V gene. Trimming took off 3 bases at V and 6 bases at J, with 7 bases between the two ends. The CDR3 coding sequence is TGTGCCAGCAGCTTCGGTCCCGATACGCAGTATTTT. Its translation is CASSFGPDTQYF.

V usage is TRBV19 and J usage is TRBJ1-5, with D perhaps TRBD1 (5 bases). V dropped 2 bases and J dropped 6 bases, with 8 bases sitting between them. The CDR3 spans 13 residues. The germline gives CDR1 LNHDA, CDR2 SQIVND (reference sequence). This CDR3 is CASSISGSQPQHF. CDR3 bases: TGTGCCAGTAGTATATCAGGGTCTCAGCCCCAGCATTTT. The complete variable domain, with remaining parts taken from reference TRBV19 and TRBJ1-5, reads DGGITQSPKYLFRKEGQNVTLSCEQNLNHDAMYWYRQDPGQGLRLIYYSQIVNDFQKGDIAEGYSVSREKKESFPLTVTSAQKNPTAFYLCASSISGSQPQHFGDGTRLSIL.

The chain employs TRBV2 and TRBJ1-1; no definite D call. V was shortened by 2 bases and J by 3 bases, with 7 bases between the two germline ends. This CDR3 region has 13 residues. Germline values: CDR1 SNHLY, CDR2 FYNNEI. The CDR3 sequence: CASSEHSYTEAFF. For the CDR3, the DNA is TGTGCCAGCAGTGAACACTCGTACACTGAAGCTTTCTTT.

This chain joins TRBV10-3 and TRBJ2-5, with D possibly TRBD2 on 7 matching bases. V gave up 4 bases and J gave up 1 base, with 10 bases separating them. Germline loops: CDR1 ENHRY, CDR2 SYGVKD. This CDR3 comprises 14 residues. In nucleotides, the CDR3 is TGTGCCATCAGTGGGGCGGGGGCCCAAGAGACCCAGTACTTC. This gives the protein CAISGAGAQETQYF.

The chain has TRBV6-1 and TRBJ2-2; 14 bases map to TRBD2. The J segment lost 3 bases and the V segment lost 6 bases, leaving 6 bases of the junction unmatched. CDR1 MNHNS and CDR2 SASEGT come from the germline V gene. The CDR3 sequence is 17 residues long. This CDR3 reads CASSRGLAGAYTGELFF. The CDR3 DNA reads as TGTGCCAGCAGCAGGGGACTAGCGGGAGCTTACACCGGGGAGCTGTTTTTT.

This chain joins TRBV7-2 and TRBJ1-4; 10 nucleotides agree with TRBD1. The germline V gene encodes CDR1 SGHTA and CDR2 FQGNSA. The CDR3 sequence is 13 residues long. J was trimmed by 8 bases and V by 5 bases; bases with no gene match: 2. The CDR3 bases are TGTGCCAGCAGCCGGGACAGGGGCGAAAAACTGTTTTTT. The encoded protein is CASSRDRGEKLFF.

The gene calls are TRBV28 and TRBJ2-3; 7 nucleotides match TRBD2. V lost 4 bases and J lost 0; bases outside the gene matches: 4. Germline V CDR1 and CDR2: MDHEN, SYDVKM. The CDR3 sequence is 15 residues long. DNA for the CDR3: TGTGCCAGCAGTTCCTGGGACTATAGCACAGATACGCAGTATTTT. It translates to CASSSWDYSTDTQYF. Together with reference TRBV28 and TRBJ2-3, the CDR3 gives the full variable domain: DVKVTQSSRYLVKRTGEKVFLECVQDMDHENMFWYRQDPGLGLRLIYFSYDVKMKEKGDIPEGYSVSREKKERFSLILESASTNQTSMYLCASSSWDYSTDTQYFGPGTRLTVL.

CDR3 nucleotides: TGTGCCAGCAGCTTCGGAGGGGATAATGAAAAACTGTTTTTT. It specifies CASSFGGDNEKLFF. V gene TRBV7-9 combines with J gene TRBJ1-4; perhaps TRBD1 as D (5 bases). Trimming took 3 bases from V and 4 from J, leaving 9 bases between them. CDR3 length equals 14 residues. CDR1 and CDR2 from the germline V gene are SEHNR and FQNEAQ (reference sequence).

This CDR3 is CASSPWTQPGETQYF. The CDR3 bases are TGTGCCAGCAGTCCGTGGACCCAACCCGGGGAGACCCAGTACTTC. J is TRBJ2-5 and V is TRBV6-2 or TRBV6-3; D gene ambiguous. Germline V lookup: CDR1 MNHEY, CDR2 SVGEGT. V lost 5 bases to trimming and J lost 5 bases, with 18 bases between them. This CDR3 region has 15 residues.

The chain employs TRBV12-3 or TRBV12-4 and TRBJ2-7; D is undetermined. Trimming pared 7 bases from V and 0 bases from J, leaving 7 bases between. This CDR3 contains 12 residues. This CDR3 reads CASTMSSYEQYF. CDR3 in DNA: TGTGCCAGCACCATGAGCTCCTACGAGCAGTACTTC.

The J gene is TRBJ1-3, the V gene TRBV28, with 9 bases fitting TRBD1. This CDR3 region has 16 residues. The V segment lost 4 bases and the J segment 2 bases; nucleotides outside the gene matches: 6. Germline V CDR1 and CDR2: MDHEN, SYDVKM. CDR3 DNA: TGTGCCAGCAGTTCAGCTGGGACAGGGACTGGAAACACCATATATTTT. Amino acids: CASSSAGTGTGNTIYF.

This clonotype was found a few times. The V gene is TRBV7-9, the J gene TRBJ1-2, with D tentatively TRBD1 (6 bases). The germline CDR1 and CDR2 sequences are SEHNR and FQNEAQ (reference sequence). V lost 1 base to trimming and J lost 8 bases, with 11 bases between them. There are 13 residues in the CDR3. CDR3 loop: CASSLGQGSGYTF. As DNA, the CDR3 is TGTGCCAGCAGCTTAGGGCAGGGGTCCGGCTACACCTTC.

This clonotype was seen more than once but under ten times. This chain uses TRBV20-1 with TRBJ1-5; 8 positions match TRBD1. The CDR3 totals 14 residues. The J segment lost 2 bases and the V segment lost 5 bases, leaving 5 bases of the junction unmatched. Germline-derived CDR1 and CDR2 are DFQATT and SNEGSKA (reference sequence). The chain's CDR3 is CSAQLDRGNQPQHF. In DNA form, the CDR3 reads TGCAGTGCTCAATTGGACAGGGGCAATCAGCCCCAGCATTTT.